What follows is one TCR beta chain and its context. The PCR ran on 60 Vbeta and 13 Jbeta primers. Clones were read by immunoSEQ multiplex PCR, and TCRdb kept only the in-frame ones, dropping some. The sample carries just over 150,000 clones, approximately 76% recorded once. These data originate in a study of cytomegalovirus exposure and HLA in healthy donors. Sequenced input: PBMCs. This TCR was sampled from a female donor in good health and CMV-seronegative.

The CDR3: CSVRDRALHEQYF. The CDR3 DNA sequence: TGCAGCGTACGCGACAGGGCCCTTCACGAGCAGTACTTC. The chain joins TRBV29-1 to TRBJ2-7; 7 bases are a match to TRBD1. The CDR3 is made up of 13 amino acids. The germline CDR1 and CDR2 sequences are SQVTM and ANQGSEA. V shed 6 bases and J 5 bases; nucleotides not matched to a gene: 10.